Presented here are 8 T cell receptor beta chains from one specimen sequenced in a study of cytomegalovirus exposure and HLA in healthy donors. It was with 60 Vbeta and 13 Jbeta primers that the PCR ran. Clones were read by immunoSEQ multiplex PCR, and TCRdb kept only the in-frame ones, dropping some. The profile covers about 160,000 clones, with over 80% appearing a single time and around 6.6% taken by the ten largest. The specimen sequenced was PBMCs. These TCRs come from a male donor in good health and CMV-seropositive.

V and J are TRBV11-3 and TRBJ1-3, with a tentative D call TRBD1 (6 bases). Trimming took 8 bases from V and 0 from J, leaving 14 bases between them. CDR1 is SGHNT and CDR2 is YENEEA in the germline V gene. The CDR3 has 15 residues. CDR3 residues: CASGRQEISGNTIYF. The CDR3 DNA sequence: TGTGCCAGCGGGCGACAGGAGATCTCTGGAAACACCATATATTTT.

For the CDR3, the DNA is TGTGCCAGCAGCTCGGGGGGGTTCACTGGAAACACCATATATTTT. Amino acids: CASSSGGFTGNTIYF. The chain carries TRBV6-5 and TRBJ1-3; possibly TRBD1 for D (5 bases). Trimming removed 6 bases from V and 2 bases from J, with 14 bases in between. This CDR3 has 15 amino acids. The germline V gene encodes CDR1 MNHEY and CDR2 SVGAGI.

In regard to this clone: Different DNA sequences within this sample yield the same CDR3. V usage is TRBV5-6 and J usage is TRBJ2-5; tentative D call: TRBD2 (5 bases). CDR1 is SGHDT and CDR2 is YYEEEE in the germline V gene. The CDR3 runs 12 residues. The V and J ends lost 1 base and 4 bases respectively, with 5 bases between them. Here the CDR3 reads CASSLRGETQYF. Here the CDR3 DNA reads TGTGCCAGCAGCTTGCGGGGAGAGACCCAGTACTTC.

The chain couples TRBV10-2 to TRBJ1-5; no firm D call. Trimming stripped 4 bases from V and 3 bases from J, with 16 bases between. Germline V lookup: CDR1 WSHSY, CDR2 SAAADI. CDR3 length: 16 residues. The chain's CDR3 is CASSGSLLKLNQPQHF. In DNA form, the CDR3 reads TGCGCCAGCAGTGGGTCGCTACTTAAACTCAATCAGCCCCAGCATTTT.

The genes are TRBV28 and TRBJ1-3, with TRBD1 as a possible D gene (5 bases). CDR3 length: 14 amino acids. The V end was cut by 6 bases, the J end by 2 bases, with 11 bases between. The V gene's germline CDR1 is MDHEN and CDR2 SYDVKM. This chain's CDR3 is CASRSEQAGNTIYF. The CDR3 nucleotides read TGTGCCAGCAGATCGGAACAGGCTGGAAACACCATATATTTT.

The chain is built from TRBV5-1 and TRBJ2-7, with 10 bases fitting TRBD2. Germline values: CDR1 SGHRS, CDR2 YFSETQ. V gave up 2 bases and J gave up 3 bases; unmatched junction bases: 8. The CDR3 contains 16 residues. CDR3 amino acids: CASSLVAGGRLYEQYF. CDR3 DNA sequence: TGCGCCAGCAGCTTAGTAGCGGGAGGCCGTCTCTACGAGCAGTACTTC.

V is TRBV4-1 and J is TRBJ2-1; TRBD2 is a possible D gene (5 bases). The germline V gene encodes CDR1 MGHRA and CDR2 YSYEKL. The V end lost 0 bases, the J end lost 0 bases, and 9 bases lay between the germline ends. The CDR3 is 16 residues long. Here the CDR3 DNA reads TGCGCCAGCAGCCAAGATATAGCGAGCTCCTACAATGAGCAGTTCTTC. This gives the protein CASSQDIASSYNEQFF.

CDR3 amino acids: CASSVGGVYNEQFF. In DNA form, the CDR3 reads TGTGCCAGCAGCGTAGGGGGGGTCTACAATGAGCAGTTCTTC. The chain employs TRBV9 and TRBJ2-1, with D possibly being TRBD2 (6 bases). Germline V gene data show CDR1 as SGDLS and CDR2 as YYNGEE. The CDR3 spans 14 residues. V shed 0 bases and J shed 3 bases, with 7 bases lying between them.